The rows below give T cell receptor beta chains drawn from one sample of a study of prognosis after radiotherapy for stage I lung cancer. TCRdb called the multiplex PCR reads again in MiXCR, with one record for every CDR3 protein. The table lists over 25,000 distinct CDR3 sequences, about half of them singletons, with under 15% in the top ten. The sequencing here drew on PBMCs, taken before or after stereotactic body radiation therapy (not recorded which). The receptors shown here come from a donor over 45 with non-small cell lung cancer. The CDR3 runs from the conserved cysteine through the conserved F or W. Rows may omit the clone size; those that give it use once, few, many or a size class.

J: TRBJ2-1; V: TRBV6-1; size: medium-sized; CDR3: CASTKTGDNNEQFF
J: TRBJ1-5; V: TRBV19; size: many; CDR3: CASTPDSRWAQHF
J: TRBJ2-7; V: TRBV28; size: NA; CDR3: CASNFGSGPVSSEQYF
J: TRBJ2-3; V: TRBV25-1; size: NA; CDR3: CASSEFGTGNTDTQYF
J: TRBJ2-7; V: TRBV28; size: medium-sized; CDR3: CASSFFGYEQYF
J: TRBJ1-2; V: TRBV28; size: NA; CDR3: CASSLPSPGYGYTF
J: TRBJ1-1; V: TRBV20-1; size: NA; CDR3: CSASQNMNTEDFF
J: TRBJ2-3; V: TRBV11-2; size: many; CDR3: CASSLRQEVDTQYF
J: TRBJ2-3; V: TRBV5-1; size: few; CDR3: CASKVSQGTDTQYF
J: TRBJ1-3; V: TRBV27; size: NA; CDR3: CASSSTGVLSGNTIYF